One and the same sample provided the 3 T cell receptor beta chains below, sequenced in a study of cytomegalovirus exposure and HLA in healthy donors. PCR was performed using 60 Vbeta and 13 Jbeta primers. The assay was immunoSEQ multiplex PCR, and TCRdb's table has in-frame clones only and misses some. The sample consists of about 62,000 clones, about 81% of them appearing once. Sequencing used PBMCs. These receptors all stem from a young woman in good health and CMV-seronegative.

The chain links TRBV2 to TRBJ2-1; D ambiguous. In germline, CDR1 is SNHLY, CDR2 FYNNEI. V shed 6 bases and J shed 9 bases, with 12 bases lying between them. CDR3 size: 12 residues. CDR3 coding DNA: TGTGCCAGCAGCCCCCCTGTCCGTGAGCAGTTCTTC. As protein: CASSPPVREQFF.

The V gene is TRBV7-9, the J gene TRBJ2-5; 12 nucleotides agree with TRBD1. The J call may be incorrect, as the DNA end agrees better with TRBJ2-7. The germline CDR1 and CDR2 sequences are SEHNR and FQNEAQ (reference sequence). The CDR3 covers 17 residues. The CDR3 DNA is TGTGCCAGCAGCTTAAGGGACAGGGGGCGGATGAGTGTCGAGCAGTACTTC. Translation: CASSLRDRGRMSVEQYF.

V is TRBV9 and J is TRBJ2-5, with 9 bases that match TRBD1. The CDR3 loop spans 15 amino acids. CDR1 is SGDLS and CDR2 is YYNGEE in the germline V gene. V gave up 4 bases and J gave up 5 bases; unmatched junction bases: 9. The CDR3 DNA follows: TGTGCCAGCAGCCGGGGACAGGGAGGTGGTGAGACCCAGTACTTC. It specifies CASSRGQGGGETQYF.